This T cell receptor (beta chain) was captured by sequencing in a study of lymphopenia after photon versus proton radiotherapy. Regarding the study as a whole: Proton therapy kept repertoires fairly stable, unlike photons, which gained effector/memory cells. Better survival with proton therapy was suggested as possible, not demonstrated. Oligoclonal CD8+ Temra expansion after nadir drove photon patients' diversity drop.

Turning to this clone: What it recognizes is unknown.

The CDR3 is made up of 14 amino acids. From germline, CDR1 is SGHVS and CDR2 FNYEAQ. V was trimmed by 4 bases and J by 9 bases, leaving 18 bases between them. Repertoires were generated with immunoSEQ multiplex PCR, while TCRdb's copy carries only in-frame clones and drops some. The profile covers 13,000 or so clones, with about nine tenths appearing a single time and 3.5% taken by the ten largest. Sample: peripheral blood, taken from a patient treated with photon-based radiotherapy. The V call is TRBV7-6, the J call TRBJ2-5; D is ambiguous. This sequence originates from a man in his 60s with pancreatic cancer. The CDR3 protein is CASSSRPDGSAQYF. Written as DNA, the CDR3 is TGTGCCAGCAGCTCTCGACCGGATGGGTCGGCCCAGTACTTC.